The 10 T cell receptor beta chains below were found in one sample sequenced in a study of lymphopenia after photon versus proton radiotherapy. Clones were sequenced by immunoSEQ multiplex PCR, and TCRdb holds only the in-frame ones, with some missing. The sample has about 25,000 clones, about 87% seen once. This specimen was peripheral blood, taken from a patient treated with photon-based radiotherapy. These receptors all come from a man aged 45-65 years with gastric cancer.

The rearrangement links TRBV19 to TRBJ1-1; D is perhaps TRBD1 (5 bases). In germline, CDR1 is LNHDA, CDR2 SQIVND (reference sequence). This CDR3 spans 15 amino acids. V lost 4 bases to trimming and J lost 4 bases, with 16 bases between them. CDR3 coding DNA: TGTGCCAGTAGTAGGCGGACCGGAGGGGTCACTGAAGCTTTCTTT. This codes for CASSRRTGGVTEAFF.

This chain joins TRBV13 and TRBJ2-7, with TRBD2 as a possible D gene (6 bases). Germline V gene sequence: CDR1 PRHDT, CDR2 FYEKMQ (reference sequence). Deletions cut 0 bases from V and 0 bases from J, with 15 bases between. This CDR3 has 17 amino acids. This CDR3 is CASSLGAFSGGSYEQYF. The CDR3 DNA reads TGTGCCAGCAGCTTAGGGGCGTTTAGCGGAGGCTCCTACGAGCAGTACTTC.

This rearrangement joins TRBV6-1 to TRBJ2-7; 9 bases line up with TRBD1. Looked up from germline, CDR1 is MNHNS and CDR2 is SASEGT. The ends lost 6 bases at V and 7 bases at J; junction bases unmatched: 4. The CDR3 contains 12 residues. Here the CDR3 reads CASSRDRDEQYV. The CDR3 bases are TGTGCCAGCAGCCGGGACAGGGATGAGCAGTACGTC.

CDR3 sequence: CASSELDRDIQYF. CDR3 coding DNA: TGTGCCAGCAGTGAACTAGACAGGGACATTCAGTACTTC. This chain uses TRBV6-1 with TRBJ2-4; TRBD1 matches at 7 bases. V gave up 2 bases and J gave up 8 bases; unmatched junction bases: 3. The CDR3 spans 13 residues. Germline V CDR1 and CDR2: MNHNS, SASEGT.

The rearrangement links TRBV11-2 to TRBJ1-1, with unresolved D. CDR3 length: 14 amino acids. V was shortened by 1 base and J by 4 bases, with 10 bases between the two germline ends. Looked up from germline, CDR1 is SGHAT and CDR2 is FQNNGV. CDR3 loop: CASSLVSGFTEAFF. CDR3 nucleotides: TGTGCCAGCAGCTTAGTCTCGGGTTTCACTGAAGCTTTCTTT.

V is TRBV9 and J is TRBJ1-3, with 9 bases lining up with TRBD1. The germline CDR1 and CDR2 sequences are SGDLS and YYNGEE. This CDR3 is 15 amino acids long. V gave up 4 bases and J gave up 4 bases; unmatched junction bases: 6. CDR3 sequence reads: CASSPWDRVGNTIYF. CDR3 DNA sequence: TGTGCCAGCAGCCCGTGGGACAGGGTCGGAAACACCATATATTTT.

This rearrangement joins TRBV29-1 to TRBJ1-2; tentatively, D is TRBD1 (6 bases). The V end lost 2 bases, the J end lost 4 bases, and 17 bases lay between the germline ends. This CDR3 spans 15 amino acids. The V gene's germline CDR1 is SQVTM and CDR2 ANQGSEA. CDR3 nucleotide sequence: TGCAGCGTTGAATGGGCCAAGGGGGGACTCTATGGCTACACCTTC. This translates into CSVEWAKGGLYGYTF.

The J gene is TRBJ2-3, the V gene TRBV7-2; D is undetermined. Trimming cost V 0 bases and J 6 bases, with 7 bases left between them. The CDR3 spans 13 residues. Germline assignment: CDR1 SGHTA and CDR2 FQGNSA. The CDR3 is CASSLAWQDTQYF. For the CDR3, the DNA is TGTGCCAGCAGCTTAGCGTGGCAGGATACGCAGTATTTT.

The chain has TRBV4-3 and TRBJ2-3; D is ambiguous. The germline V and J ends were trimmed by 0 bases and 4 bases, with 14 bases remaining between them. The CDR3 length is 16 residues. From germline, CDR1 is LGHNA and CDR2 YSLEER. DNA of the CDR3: TGCGCCAGCAGCCAAGATAGGGATAGCATCTCAGATACGCAGTATTTT. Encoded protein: CASSQDRDSISDTQYF.

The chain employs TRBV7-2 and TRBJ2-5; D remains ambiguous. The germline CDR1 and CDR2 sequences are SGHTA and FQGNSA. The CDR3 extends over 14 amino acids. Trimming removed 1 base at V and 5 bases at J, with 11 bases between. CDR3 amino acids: CASSLGVWLETQYF. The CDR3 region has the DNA TGTGCCAGCAGCTTAGGAGTATGGCTGGAGACCCAGTACTTC.